This TCR beta chain comes out of a study of naive and memory T cell subsets. Both TRBC1 and TRBC2 were covered by a beta constant-region primer of two equimolar oligonucleotides. Nested alpha and beta constant-region primers with the SP2 primer drove four PCR rounds on ligated cDNA. TCRdb reprocessed the UMI-ligation and nested PCR reads with MiXCR, giving one entry per CDR3 protein. Found here are more than 120,000 distinct CDR3 sequences, about 20% of them singletons; the top ten hold roughly 0.68%. Broader study findings: A few larger clonotypes appeared in naive repertoires, especially CD8, possibly memory cells re-expressing CD45RA.

A note on this clonotype: The antigen remains undetermined.

CDR1 MNHEY and CDR2 SMNVEV come from the germline V gene (reference sequence). The CDR3 runs 16 residues. V was shortened by 6 bases and J by 4 bases, with 18 bases between the two germline ends. Sequenced sample: naive CD8+ T cells from blood. This receptor was taken from a human donor in good health. The chain recombines TRBV27 with TRBJ2-2; D is perhaps TRBD2 (6 bases). This chain's CDR3 is CASSWSGTAGTGELFF. DNA of the CDR3: TGTGCCAGCAGCTGGTCCGGGACTGCGGGCACCGGGGAGCTGTTTTTT.